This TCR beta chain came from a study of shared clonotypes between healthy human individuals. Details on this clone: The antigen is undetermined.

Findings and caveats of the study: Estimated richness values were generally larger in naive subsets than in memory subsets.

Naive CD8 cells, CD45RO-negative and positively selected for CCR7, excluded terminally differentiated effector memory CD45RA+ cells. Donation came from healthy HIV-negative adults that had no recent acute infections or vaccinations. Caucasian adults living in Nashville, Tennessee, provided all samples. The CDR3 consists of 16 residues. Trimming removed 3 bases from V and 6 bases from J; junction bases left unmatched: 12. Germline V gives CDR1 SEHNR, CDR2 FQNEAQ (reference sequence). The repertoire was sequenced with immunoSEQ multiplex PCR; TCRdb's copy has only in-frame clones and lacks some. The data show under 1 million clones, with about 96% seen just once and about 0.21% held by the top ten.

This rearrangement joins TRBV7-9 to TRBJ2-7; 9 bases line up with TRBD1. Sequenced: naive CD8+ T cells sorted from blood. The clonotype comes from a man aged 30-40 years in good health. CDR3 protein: CASSFPSGTGTSEQYF. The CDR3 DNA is TGTGCCAGCAGCTTCCCCTCCGGGACAGGGACCTCCGAGCAGTACTTC.